This is a list of T cell receptor beta chains from one sample in a study of long-term antiretroviral therapy in people with HIV. Some clones are missing from TCRdb's copy, which holds only in-frame ones; the method was immunoSEQ multiplex PCR. This table has around 19,000 clones, roughly 75% appearing once. Material: unsorted PBMCs, obtained 2.9 years after starting antiretroviral therapy. All receptors come from a woman in her 30s with HIV. Both conserved end residues are trimmed from each CDR3.

CDR3 protein	V gene	J gene
ASRADRGLSYGYT	TRBV6-1	TRBJ1-2
ASSEAGDPYEQY	TRBV6-1	TRBJ2-7
AWNVDRGVRSPLH	TRBV30	TRBJ1-6
ASSLEGTGGETQY	TRBV5-1	TRBJ2-5
ASTVGKGNSPLH	TRBV27	TRBJ1-6
ASRRGGLGTEQF	TRBV9	TRBJ2-1
ASSFLVTGNSNEQF	TRBV7-9	TRBJ2-1
ALSGVLTETQY	TRBV15	TRBJ2-5
ASSDPGPWDEQF	TRBV10-1	TRBJ2-1
ASKANGELF	TRBV19	TRBJ2-2
ASSKIASGGYT	TRBV5-6	TRBJ1-2
ASSLGQRNTGELF	TRBV7-3	TRBJ2-2
SVRRRTDEAF	TRBV29-1	TRBJ1-1
ASRATTGTSTEAF	TRBV6-6	TRBJ1-1
ASSLRGQLNQPQH	TRBV7-8	TRBJ1-5
ASSPRDSANPLNYGYT	TRBV7-9	TRBJ1-2
ASSQGSRALGVWGSYEQY	TRBV4-2	TRBJ2-7
ATSRGRNANTGELF	TRBV15	TRBJ2-2
ASSFLTDRFNEQF	TRBV9	TRBJ2-1
ASSILPTEAF	TRBV19	TRBJ1-1
ASSYSHAGGQGTQY	TRBV6-6	TRBJ2-5
ASSLDGVSTDTQY	TRBV5-1	TRBJ2-3
ASSEDRGRQGYGYT	TRBV2	TRBJ1-2
ASSVGVIGYGYT	TRBV9	TRBJ1-2
AISDLKETQY	TRBV10-3	TRBJ2-5
ASSQVFILETQY	TRBV4-1	TRBJ2-5
ASSSGTGADTQY	TRBV5-1	TRBJ2-3
ASSYSIGNIQY	TRBV6-5	TRBJ2-4
ASSEAGQVFVLY	TRBV2	TRBJ2-4
ASSPERDSTDTQY	TRBV18	TRBJ2-3
ASSLSQSMNTEAF	TRBV7-9	TRBJ1-1
ASTFRSGGDTQY	TRBV19	TRBJ2-3
ASSQLRSPLH	TRBV6-5	TRBJ1-6
ASSPGVGQAETQY	TRBV27	TRBJ2-5
ASSPSDTQY	TRBV9	TRBJ2-3
ASSRSIQEDYGYT	TRBV4-2	TRBJ1-2
SVTPGHLNTEAF	TRBV29-1	TRBJ1-1
ASSLRQGQNTGELF	TRBV5-1	TRBJ2-2
ASSAIQEFDTQY	TRBV7-9	TRBJ2-3
ASSYSRGQPQH	TRBV6-6	TRBJ1-5
ASSPGTGFKAF	TRBV19	TRBJ1-1
AWSVLLASGNTIY	TRBV30	TRBJ1-3
ASSQRTSGGYNEQF	TRBV11-3	TRBJ2-1
ASSQVVTERGYT	TRBV4-1	TRBJ1-2
ASSLLAAPQETQY	TRBV5-1	TRBJ2-5
ASSRAAEGETQY	TRBV19	TRBJ2-5
ASSPPGHRDEQF	TRBV5-1	TRBJ2-1
ASSQDGLTEAF	TRBV4-1	TRBJ1-1